These 21 T cell receptor beta chains were sequenced from one sample in a study of T cell responses to AZD1222 COVID-19 vaccine. The method was immunoSEQ multiplex PCR; TCRdb's version includes in-frame clones alone and lacks a portion of them. The sample contains around 88,000 clones, roughly 88% of which appear only once. This sample comprised peripheral blood, obtained on day 0 of AZD1222 vaccination. The receptors were sampled from an adult in good health.

The J gene is TRBJ2-1, the V gene TRBV3-1 (or the pseudogene TRBV3-2); D is ambiguous. The V end was cut by 3 bases, the J end by 10 bases, with 10 bases between. Germline V gives CDR1 LGHDT, CDR2 YNNKEL (reference sequence). The CDR3 extends over 12 amino acids. The CDR3: CASSQGMGEQFF. In nucleotides, the CDR3 is TGTGCCAGCAGCCAGGGGATGGGGGAGCAGTTCTTC.

This clone was seen just once. This rearrangement joins TRBV28 to TRBJ1-3, with TRBD1 identical over 7 bases. V lost 6 bases, J lost 3 bases, and 14 bases stayed unmatched. CDR1 MDHEN and CDR2 SYDVKM come from the germline V gene. This CDR3 is 17 amino acids long. Here the CDR3 reads CASRPVTGAVDGNTIYF. The CDR3 coding sequence is TGTGCCAGCAGGCCAGTTACAGGGGCTGTTGATGGAAACACCATATATTTT.

This chain links TRBV5-4 with TRBJ2-1; TRBD2 matches 12 bases. Per the germline V gene, CDR1 is SGHNT and CDR2 is YYREEE (reference sequence). With V trimmed by 4 bases and J by 4 bases, 6 bases remained unmatched. CDR3 length: 16 residues. CDR3 coding DNA: TGTGCCAGCAGCCCGACTAGCGGGAGCCAATACAATGAGCAGTTCTTC. It is translated as CASSPTSGSQYNEQFF. The entire variable domain, with the rest obtained from reference TRBV5-4 and TRBJ2-1, is as follows: ETGVTQSPTHLIKTRGQQVTLRCSSQSGHNTVSWYQQALGQGPQFIFQYYREEENGRGNFPPRFSGLQFPNYSSELNVNALELDDSALYLCASSPTSGSQYNEQFFGPGTRLTVL.

The table lists this clone with a few counts. One end of the junction is discordant with germline, which a read error may explain. The V call is TRBV29-1, the J call TRBJ2-3; 8 bases line up with TRBD2. Germline V gene data show CDR1 as SQVTM and CDR2 as ANQGSEA. The CDR3 is 11 amino acids. The CDR3 DNA sequence: TGCAGCGTCCCCTATGCAGGGACTAGGCATTTT. Translated: CSVPYAGTRHF.

The chain carries TRBV28 and TRBJ2-6; TRBD1 or TRBD2 may be the D gene (5 bases each). Germline values: CDR1 MDHEN, CDR2 SYDVKM. Trimming removed 6 bases at V and 0 bases at J, with 9 bases between. The CDR3 has 15 residues. The CDR3 spells CASRGDGSGANVLTF. Written as DNA, the CDR3 is TGTGCCAGCAGGGGGGACGGCTCTGGGGCCAACGTCCTGACTTTC. Complete variable domain (other parts from reference TRBV28 and TRBJ2-6): DVKVTQSSRYLVKRTGEKVFLECVQDMDHENMFWYRQDPGLGLRLIYFSYDVKMKEKGDIPEGYSVSREKKERFSLILESASTNQTSMYLCASRGDGSGANVLTFGAGSRLTVL.

This clone was detected only once. J is TRBJ2-2 and V is TRBV2, with 7 bases matching TRBD1. The junction had 5 bases not matched to a gene; V was cut back by 7 bases and J by 3 bases. This CDR3 comprises 14 residues. Germline-derived CDR1 and CDR2 are SNHLY and FYNNEI. This CDR3 reads CASNRDSYTGELFF. The CDR3 DNA is TGTGCCAGCAACCGGGACAGCTACACCGGGGAGCTGTTTTTT.

The chain joins TRBV21-1 to TRBJ2-7; TRBD1 is the table's D call and was not checked against the DNA. TRBV21-1 corresponds to a pseudogene. CDR3 size: 16 residues. CDR3 in DNA: TGTGCCAGCAGCAAGCACTTCGGGGACAGAGCCTACGAGCAGTACTTC. This encodes CASSKHFGDRAYEQYF.

This chain joins TRBV28 and TRBJ1-6; maybe TRBD1 (5 bases). Trimming shortened V by 8 bases and J by 6 bases, and 20 bases separated the two germline ends. The V gene's germline CDR1 is MDHEN and CDR2 SYDVKM. The CDR3 totals 16 residues. This CDR3 is CASSLAGGYGNSPLHF. The CDR3 bases are TGTGCCAGCTCACTCGCGGGGGGGTATGGTAATTCACCCCTCCACTTT.

The chain carries TRBV28 and TRBJ2-1; D could derive from TRBD1 or TRBD2 (5 bases each). Germline CDR1 reads MDHEN; CDR2 reads SYDVKM. Trimming cost V 4 bases and J 0 bases, with 16 bases left between them. This CDR3 is 17 amino acids long. CDR3 sequence reads: CASSSLIRDASYNEQFF. The CDR3 nucleotides are TGTGCCAGCAGTTCACTAATAAGGGACGCCTCCTACAATGAGCAGTTCTTC.

The chain combines TRBV7-2 with TRBJ2-7, with D perhaps matching TRBD2 (5 bases). Trimming shortened V by 6 bases and J by 4 bases, and 13 bases separated the two germline ends. The CDR3 has 13 amino acids. Germline V gene sequence: CDR1 SGHTA, CDR2 FQGNSA. CDR3: CASSSTRGYEQYF. The CDR3, as DNA: TGTGCCAGCAGTTCTACGAGAGGGTACGAGCAGTACTTC. Looking up the rest from reference TRBV7-2 and TRBJ2-7 gives the full variable domain: GAGVSQSPSNKVTEKGKDVELRCDPISGHTALYWYRQSLGQGLEFLIYFQGNSAPDKSGLPSDRFSAERTGGSVSTLTIQRTQQEDSAVYLCASSSTRGYEQYFGPGTRLTVT.

This clone was seen just once. This chain uses TRBV28 with TRBJ2-1, with 12 bases that match TRBD2. There are 15 residues in the CDR3. Germline CDR1 is MDHEN and CDR2 is SYDVKM. The V segment lost 5 bases and the J segment 6 bases; nucleotides outside the gene matches: 5. The CDR3 reads CASSRLAGVPNEQFF. In DNA form, the CDR3 reads TGTGCCAGCAGTAGACTAGCGGGAGTCCCCAATGAGCAGTTCTTC.

The chain employs TRBV5-5 and TRBJ1-5, with no clear D. The V and J ends lost 4 bases and 1 base respectively, with 6 bases between them. Germline CDR1 is SGHKS and CDR2 is YYEKEE (reference sequence). The CDR3 runs to 13 residues. In DNA form, the CDR3 reads TGTGCCAGCAGCCAGGACAGCAATCAGCCCCAGCATTTT. Protein: CASSQDSNQPQHF.

The chain joins TRBV12-2 to TRBJ2-5. TRBV12-2 is listed as a pseudogene. This CDR3 has 19 residues. DNA of the CDR3: TGTGCAAGTCGCTTAGCAGGACTCCTCCGCAGGCCTAAGGGGGAGACCCAGTACTTC. Encoded protein: CASRLAGLLRRPKGETQYF.

CDR3 sequence (DNA): TGCGCCAGCAGCCAAGCGGTAGGGCAGGTTCACGAGCAGTACTTC. It yields the protein CASSQAVGQVHEQYF. This chain connects TRBV4-3 to TRBJ2-7; D uncertain. The germline gives CDR1 LGHNA, CDR2 YSLEER. The CDR3 is 15 residues long. V was shortened by 1 base and J by 5 bases, with 15 bases between the two germline ends.

The chain links TRBV9 to TRBJ1-2; 10 bases map to TRBD1. Germline lookup yields CDR1 SGDLS and CDR2 YYNGEE. V shed 4 bases and J 3 bases; nucleotides not matched to a gene: 6. This CDR3 is 15 amino acids long. The CDR3 region has the DNA TGTGCCAGCAGCAAGACAGGGGGCGCAGACTATGGCTACACCTTC. This sequence encodes CASSKTGGADYGYTF.

This chain connects TRBV10-2 to TRBJ2-3; TRBD2 might be the D (5 bases). Germline V gene lookup returns CDR1 WSHSY and CDR2 SAAADI. The V end lost 6 bases, the J end lost 2 bases, and 12 bases lay between the germline ends. CDR3 length: 14 amino acids. The CDR3 nucleotides read TGCGCCAGCAGCATACTAGGTGTCACAGATACGCAGTATTTT. It yields the protein CASSILGVTDTQYF.

This chain uses TRBV7-3 with TRBJ1-1; 7 nucleotides match TRBD1. The CDR3 is 16 amino acids. With V trimmed by 4 bases and J by 1 base, 9 bases remained unmatched. Per germline, CDR1 SGHTA and CDR2 FQGTGA. In nucleotides, the CDR3 is TGTGCCAGCAGCTCCTACCACAGGGGCGGGAACACTGAAGCTTTCTTT. Protein product: CASSSYHRGGNTEAFF. Combining the CDR3 with reference TRBV7-3 and TRBJ1-1 gives the whole variable domain GAGVSQTPSNKVTEKGKYVELRCDPISGHTALYWYRQSLGQGPEFLIYFQGTGAADDSGLPNDRFFAVRPEGSVSTLKIQRTERGDSAVYLCASSSYHRGGNTEAFFGQGTRLTVV.

The rearrangement links TRBV5-4 to TRBJ2-1; TRBD2 aligns across 11 bases. Germline V gene data show CDR1 as SGHNT and CDR2 as YYREEE (reference sequence). The CDR3 totals 17 residues. Trimming removed 2 bases from V and 5 bases from J; junction bases left unmatched: 9. The CDR3 sequence: CASSFLAGGVLDNEQFF. For the CDR3, the DNA is TGTGCCAGCAGCTTCCTAGCGGGAGGTGTGTTGGACAATGAGCAGTTCTTC.

V and J are TRBV7-2 and TRBJ1-3; the D is unclear. Between the trimmed V and J ends, which lost 0 bases and 0 bases, there was a span of 12 bases. The V gene's germline CDR1 is SGHTA and CDR2 FQGNSA. CDR3 length equals 17 residues. CDR3 amino acids: CASSLALTRISGNTIYF. The CDR3 bases are TGTGCCAGCAGCTTAGCGCTAACCCGGATCTCTGGAAACACCATATATTTT. The full variable domain, its missing parts supplied by reference TRBV7-2 and TRBJ1-3, is GAGVSQSPSNKVTEKGKDVELRCDPISGHTALYWYRQSLGQGLEFLIYFQGNSAPDKSGLPSDRFSAERTGGSVSTLTIQRTQQEDSAVYLCASSLALTRISGNTIYFGEGSWLTVV.

J is TRBJ2-1 and V is TRBV9; D may be TRBD1 (6 bases). The CDR3 totals 14 residues. Trimming took off 2 bases at V and 2 bases at J, with 8 bases between the two ends. Germline V gives CDR1 SGDLS, CDR2 YYNGEE. The chain's CDR3 is CASSVQGPYNEQFF. CDR3 sequence (DNA): TGTGCCAGCAGCGTCCAGGGGCCCTACAATGAGCAGTTCTTC.

The count of this clone is one. V usage is TRBV11-2 and J usage is TRBJ2-2; 14 positions agree with TRBD2. Trimming at V came to 5 bases and at J to 4 bases, leaving 3 bases not matched to a gene. Germline CDR1 and CDR2: SGHAT and FQNNGV. The CDR3 consists of 16 residues. The CDR3 DNA is TGTGCCAGCAGCACGGGACTAGCGGGAGCCACCGGGGAGCTGTTTTTT. This sequence encodes CASSTGLAGATGELFF.